A single sample gave rise to the 13 T cell receptor beta chains below, sequenced in a study of tumor and adjacent non-tumor tissue in lung cancer. RNA was extracted from bulk tissue without any cell sorting. A modified ARM-PCR protocol with three rounds of nested PCR amplified TCRbeta. Each CDR3 protein gets one entry after TCRdb re-called the multiplex PCR reads with MiXCR. The sample holds about 110,000 distinct CDR3 sequences, nearly 85% seen once. Sequencing used lung tumor tissue. The receptors derive from a man between 65 and 80 years old with non-small cell lung cancer.

In regard to this clonotype: It is unclear where the CDR3 begins or ends on the DNA, so no DNA is shown, and the CDR3 is as TCRdb lists it. The chain recombines TRBV4-1 with TRBJ2-1; whether TRBD2, the table's D call, matches the DNA was not checked. From its first to its last residue, the CDR3 has 15 amino acids. Germline-derived CDR1 and CDR2 are MGHRA and YSYEKL. The chain's CDR3 is CASSRVGAGNNEQLF.

Comment on this clonotype: Since the CDR3 does not end with the conserved phenylalanine or tryptophan, this likely comes from a read error. The chain combines TRBV29-1 with TRBJ1-2; D gene uncertain. This CDR3 spans 16 amino acids. CDR1 and CDR2 from the germline V gene are SQVTM and ANQGSEA. In DNA, the CDR3 is TGCAGGGTTGTCCCCCATCAATCCTCGGGAGAAGATGGCTACACCCTC. Residues: CRVVPHQSSGEDGYTL.

A word on this clonotype: An end of the junction differs from the germline gene, which may be a read error. This chain uses TRBV11-3 with TRBJ1-1; 7 positions match TRBD1. The CDR3 totals 16 residues. Germline-derived CDR1 and CDR2 are SGHNT and YENEEA. As DNA, the CDR3 is TGTGCCAGCAGCTTGAAGACAGGGTCGATGAACACTGAATCTTTCTTT. Its protein is CASSLKTGSMNTESFF.

This clonotype was recorded a few times. This chain connects TRBV7-9 to TRBJ1-6; weak D call: TRBD1 (6 bases). Germline lookup yields CDR1 SEHNR and CDR2 FQNEAQ (reference sequence). CDR3 length: 12 amino acids. V dropped 7 bases and J dropped 9 bases, with 10 bases sitting between them. The CDR3, as DNA: TGTGCCAGCACCAGCAGGGGTTCACCCCTCCACTTT. Its protein product is CASTSRGSPLHF.

As regards this clonotype: A junction boundary mismatches the germline segment, possibly from a read error. V and J are TRBV7-9 and TRBJ2-7; a weak D match, TRBD1 (7 bases). The CDR3 loop spans 14 amino acids. Germline-derived CDR1 and CDR2 are SEHNR and FQNEAQ (reference sequence). This CDR3 is CANSLDPRGDQQYF. The CDR3 coding sequence is TGTGCCAACAGCTTAGATCCCAGGGGGGACCAGCAGTACTTC.

This clonotype turned up a few times. Since the CDR3 does not end with the conserved phenylalanine or tryptophan, this likely comes from a read error. The chain couples TRBV7-8 to TRBJ1-2; D gene uncertain. The V gene's germline CDR1 is SGHVS and CDR2 FQNEAQ. The CDR3 runs 12 residues. This CDR3 reads CASSASRYDYTL. CDR3 in DNA: TGTGCCAGCTCGGCATCGCGCTATGACTACACCTTA.

V usage is TRBV6-2 or TRBV6-3 and J usage is TRBJ2-1; TRBD1 might be the D (5 bases). Germline-derived CDR1 and CDR2 are MNHEY and SVGEGT. The germline V and J ends were trimmed by 0 bases and 13 bases, with 16 bases remaining between them. The CDR3 is made up of 14 amino acids. The CDR3, as DNA: TGTGCCAGCAGTTACTCGGGGCGAGTTATCTCTCAGTTCTTC. Its translation: CASSYSGRVISQFF.

With respect to this clonotype: Sequence at one end of the junction differs from germline and may be a read error. The V call is TRBV7-9, the J call TRBJ2-1; D may be TRBD1 or TRBD2 (6 bases each). The CDR3 loop spans 15 amino acids. From germline, CDR1 is SEHNR and CDR2 FQNEAQ (reference sequence). CDR3 amino acids: CASSPSGGGNNELFF. CDR3 bases: TGCGCCAGTAGCCCCTCCGGGGGCGGAAACAATGAGCTGTTCTTC.

On this clonotype itself: At one boundary the junction diverges from the germline segment, which might be a read error. The chain has TRBV11-2 and TRBJ2-7; no firm D call. The CDR3 sequence is 13 residues long. The germline gives CDR1 SGHAT, CDR2 FQNNGV. The CDR3 DNA reads TGTGCCAGGAGCCAATGGACCGAACGCGAGCAATGCTTC. Its translation is CARSQWTEREQCF.

On this clonotype: The junction and the germline gene differ at one end; a read error may be behind it. The chain couples TRBV4-3 to TRBJ2-1; TRBD2 matches at 8 bases. The CDR3 loop spans 15 amino acids. From germline, CDR1 is LGHNA and CDR2 YSLEER. CDR3 residues: CASCHLPGLDNEQFF. The CDR3 nucleotides are TGCGCCAGCTGCCACCTTCCGGGACTAGATAATGAGCAGTTCTTC.

In its sample, this clonotype was seen once. Since a much larger clone is just one base distant, this may be a read error. V gene TRBV28 combines with J gene TRBJ2-7; the D gene could be TRBD1 or TRBD2 (5 bases each). The germline V gene has CDR1 MDHEN and CDR2 SYDVKM. CDR3 length: 15 amino acids. The CDR3 spells CTSSLGPREISEQYF. In DNA, the CDR3 is TGTACCAGCAGTTTAGGCCCCAGGGAGATTAGCGAGCAGTACTTC. The full variable domain, completed using reference TRBV28 and TRBJ2-7, is DVKVTQSSRYLVKRTGEKVFLECVQDMDHENMFWYRQDPGLGLRLIYFSYDVKMKEKGDIPEGYSVSREKKERFSLILESASTNQTSMYLCTSSLGPREISEQYFGPGTRLTVT.

Details on this clonotype: A read error may explain this, as a much larger clone is one base away. The chain carries TRBV5-1 and TRBJ1-1; possible D gene TRBD1, 6 bases. Germline CDR1 SGHRS, CDR2 YFSETQ. This CDR3 has 14 amino acids. V shed 8 bases and J shed 3 bases, with 17 bases lying between them. CDR3 sequence reads: CARSTGQMDTEAFF. In DNA, the CDR3 is TGCGCCAGGAGCACTGGACAGATGGACACTGAAGCTTTCTTT.

Concerning this clonotype itself: The junction does not match germline at one end; this may be a read error. This chain uses TRBV6-5 with TRBJ2-5, with D perhaps TRBD2 (5 bases). The germline V gene encodes CDR1 MNHEY and CDR2 SVGAGI. The CDR3 is 17 amino acids. CDR3 in DNA: TGTGCCAGTAGTTCCGCCGGGATAGGGTTCCCACAAGAGACCCAGTGCTTC. It is translated as CASSSAGIGFPQETQCF.